This T cell receptor (beta chain) was sequenced during a study of T-cell reconstitution after alpha-beta-depleted transplantation in children. This clonotype showed up just once. Unique molecular identifiers were incorporated when the TCRbeta library was constructed. TCRdb re-called the PCR reads with MiXCR, one entry per CDR3 protein. The table records approximately 510,000 distinct CDR3 sequences, around 19% of them present only once. Sequences were derived from PBMCs from the stem cell graft donor, sampled from the stem cell graft. The TCR sequence derives from a human donor who donated a stem cell graft to a child with acute lymphoblastic leukemia.

CDR3 nucleotide sequence: TGCAGTGCTAGAGTCCGTTCGACTAGCGGGAGCATGGATGAGCAGTTCTTC. Amino acids: CSARVRSTSGSMDEQFF. V usage is TRBV20-1 and J usage is TRBJ2-1, with 12 bases aligning to TRBD2. This CDR3 contains 17 residues. Germline V gives CDR1 DFQATT, CDR2 SNEGSKA (reference sequence). J lost 8 bases, V lost 1 base, and 12 bases had no gene match.